This TCR beta chain was documented in a study of T-cell reconstitution after alpha-beta-depleted transplantation in children. Unique molecular identifiers were incorporated during preparation of the TCRbeta library. TCRdb independently ran MiXCR on the PCR reads; one entry per CDR3 protein. This sample has 440,000 or so distinct CDR3 sequences; approximately 11% occur once, and the top ten carry 5% to 6.5%. This clonotype was detected a few times. The germline V gene has CDR1 DFQATT and CDR2 SNEGSKA (reference sequence). Germline trimming cut 7 bases from V and 9 bases from J; bases unmatched to any gene: 10. This CDR3 has 13 residues.

The specimen was PBMCs from the stem cell graft donor, collected from the stem cell graft. This TCR came from a human donor who donated a stem cell graft to a child with acute myeloid leukemia. The chain combines TRBV20-1 with TRBJ2-1; 9 bases match TRBD1. This CDR3 reads CSVPVTGGGEQFF. In DNA, the CDR3 is TGCAGTGTTCCCGTCACAGGGGGCGGTGAGCAGTTCTTC.